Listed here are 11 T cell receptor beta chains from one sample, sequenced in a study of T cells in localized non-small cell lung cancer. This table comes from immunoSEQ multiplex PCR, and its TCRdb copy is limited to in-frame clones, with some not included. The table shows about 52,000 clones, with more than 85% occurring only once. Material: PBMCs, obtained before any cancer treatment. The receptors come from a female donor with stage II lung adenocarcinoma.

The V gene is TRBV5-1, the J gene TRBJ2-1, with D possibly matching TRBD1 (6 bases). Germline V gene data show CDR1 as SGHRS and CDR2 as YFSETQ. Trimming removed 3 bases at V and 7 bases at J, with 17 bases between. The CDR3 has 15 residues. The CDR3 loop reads CASSSQGSMGNEQFF. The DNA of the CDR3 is TGCGCCAGCAGCTCACAGGGCTCTATGGGGAATGAGCAGTTCTTC.

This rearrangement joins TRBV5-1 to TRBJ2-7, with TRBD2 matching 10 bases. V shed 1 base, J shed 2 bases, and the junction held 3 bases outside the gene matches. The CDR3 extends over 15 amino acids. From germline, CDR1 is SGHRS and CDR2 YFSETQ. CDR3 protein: CASSLLAGAAYEQYF. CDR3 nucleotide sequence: TGCGCCAGCAGCTTGCTAGCGGGGGCCGCCTACGAGCAGTACTTC.

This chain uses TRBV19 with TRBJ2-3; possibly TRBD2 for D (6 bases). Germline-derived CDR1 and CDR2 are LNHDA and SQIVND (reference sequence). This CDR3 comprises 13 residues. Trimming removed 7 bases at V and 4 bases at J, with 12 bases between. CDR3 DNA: TGTGCCAGTAATCCCCGGAGGGCAGATACGCAGTATTTT. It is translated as CASNPRRADTQYF.

The CDR3 sequence is CATSREGNNYGYTF. The CDR3 DNA reads as TGTGCCACCAGCAGGGAGGGTAATAACTATGGCTACACCTTC. V usage is TRBV15 and J usage is TRBJ1-2; D unresolved. V lost 3 bases and J lost 1, with 9 bases in between. CDR1 is LNHNV and CDR2 is YYDKDF in the germline V gene (reference sequence). The CDR3 runs to 14 residues.

Here the CDR3 reads CASSEPGDQETQYF. CDR3 nucleotide sequence: TGTGCCAGCAGTGAGCCGGGGGACCAAGAGACCCAGTACTTC. The chain combines TRBV25-1 with TRBJ2-5; weak D call: TRBD2 (6 bases). Germline CDR1 MGHDK, CDR2 SYGVNS. Trimming left V 3 bases short and J 0 bases short, with 8 bases between. This CDR3 has 14 residues.

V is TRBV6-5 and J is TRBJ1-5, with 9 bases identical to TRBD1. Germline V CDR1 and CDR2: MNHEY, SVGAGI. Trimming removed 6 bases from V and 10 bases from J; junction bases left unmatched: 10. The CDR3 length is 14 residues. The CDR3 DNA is TGTGCCAGCAGACAGGTAGACAGGGGGTACCCCCAGCATTTT. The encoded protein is CASRQVDRGYPQHF.

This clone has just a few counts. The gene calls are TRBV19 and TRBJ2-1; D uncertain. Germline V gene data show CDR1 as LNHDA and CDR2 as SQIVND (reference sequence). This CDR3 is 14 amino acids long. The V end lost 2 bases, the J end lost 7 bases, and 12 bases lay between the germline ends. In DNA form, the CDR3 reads TGTGCCAGTAGTATAAGCAGGACGGATAATGAGCAGTTCTTC. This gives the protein CASSISRTDNEQFF.

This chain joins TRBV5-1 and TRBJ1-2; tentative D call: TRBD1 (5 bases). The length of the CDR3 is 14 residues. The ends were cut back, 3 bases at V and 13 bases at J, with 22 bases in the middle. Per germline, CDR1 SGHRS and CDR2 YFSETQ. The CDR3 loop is CASSSGGPRVRLTF. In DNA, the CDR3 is TGCGCCAGCAGCTCCGGGGGACCGAGGGTCCGGCTCACCTTC.

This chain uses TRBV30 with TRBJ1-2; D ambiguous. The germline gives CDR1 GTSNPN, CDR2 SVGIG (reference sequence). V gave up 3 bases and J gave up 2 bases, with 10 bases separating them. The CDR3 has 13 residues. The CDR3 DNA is TGTGCCTGGAGGGGAAGTCAAAACTATGGCTACACCTTC. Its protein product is CAWRGSQNYGYTF.

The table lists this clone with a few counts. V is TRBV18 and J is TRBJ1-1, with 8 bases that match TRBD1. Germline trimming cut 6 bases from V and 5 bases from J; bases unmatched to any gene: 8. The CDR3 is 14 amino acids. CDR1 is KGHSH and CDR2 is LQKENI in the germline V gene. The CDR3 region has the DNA TGTGCCAGCTCGCTGCAGGGGGCAGGGACTGAAGCTTTCTTT. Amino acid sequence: CASSLQGAGTEAFF.

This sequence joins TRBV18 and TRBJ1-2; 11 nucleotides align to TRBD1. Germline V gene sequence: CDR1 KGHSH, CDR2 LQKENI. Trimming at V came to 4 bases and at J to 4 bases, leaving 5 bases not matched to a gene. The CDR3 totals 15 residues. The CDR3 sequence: CASSQGQGALYGYTF. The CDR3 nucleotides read TGTGCCAGCTCACAAGGACAGGGGGCCCTCTATGGCTACACCTTC.